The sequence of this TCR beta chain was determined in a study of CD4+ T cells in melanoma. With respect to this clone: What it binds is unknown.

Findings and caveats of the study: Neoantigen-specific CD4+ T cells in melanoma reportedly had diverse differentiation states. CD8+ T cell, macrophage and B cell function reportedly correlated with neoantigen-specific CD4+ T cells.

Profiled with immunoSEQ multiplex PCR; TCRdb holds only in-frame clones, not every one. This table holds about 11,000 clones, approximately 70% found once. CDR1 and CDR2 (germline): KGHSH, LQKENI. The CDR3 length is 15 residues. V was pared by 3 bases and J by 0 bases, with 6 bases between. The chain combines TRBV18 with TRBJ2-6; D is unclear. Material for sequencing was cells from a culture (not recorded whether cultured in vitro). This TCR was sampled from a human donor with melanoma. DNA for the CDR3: TGTGCCAGCTCACCCGTGGACTCTGGGGCCAACGTCCTGACTTTC. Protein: CASSPVDSGANVLTF.